This T cell receptor beta chain was identified during a study of T cell responses to AZD1222 COVID-19 vaccine. Study information: Pooled in the analysis were second doses at about 4 or about 12 weeks. General study findings and limits: After two AZD1222 doses, spike-specific TCR breadth and depth rose versus day 0. Per reports, nearly half of all spike-specific TCRs target regions that are unmutated in variants.

Some clones are missing from TCRdb's copy, which holds only in-frame ones; the method was immunoSEQ multiplex PCR. The sample holds approximately 150,000 clones; about 91% are singletons and the top ten take 1.4% to 1.5%. Germline assignment: CDR1 WSHSY and CDR2 SAAADI. V shed 4 bases and J shed 2 bases, with 12 bases lying between them. CDR3 length equals 14 residues. Of note for this clone: Antigen: not known.

Sequencing was performed on peripheral blood, taken on day 0 of AZD1222 vaccination. The J gene is TRBJ2-7, the V gene TRBV10-2; a possible D gene is TRBD2 (6 bases). The TCR comes from an adult in good health. CDR3 amino acids: CASSAGVGTYEQYF. In DNA form, the CDR3 reads TGCGCCAGCAGTGCGGGAGTCGGGACCTACGAGCAGTACTTC.